This T cell receptor beta chain emerged from a study of blood T cell repertoires in COVID-19. On the study more broadly: Both acute and convalescent COVID-19 samples were obtained from the United States, Italy and Spain.

Method: immunoSEQ multiplex PCR; TCRdb's copy keeps in-frame clones and lacks some. The sample contains over 200,000 clones, roughly 90% of which appear only once. CDR3 length equals 15 residues. This chain joins TRBV21-1 and TRBJ2-7; TRBD1, the table's D call, was not compared with the DNA. TRBV21-1 is reported as a pseudogene. Sequenced sample: peripheral blood. The TCR originated in a man in his fifties or sixties with COVID-19, enrolled during active disease. For the CDR3, the DNA is TGTGCCAGCAGCGGCGGACAGGGAGGATGTGACGAGCAGTACTTC. Translating it yields CASSGGQGGCDEQYF.